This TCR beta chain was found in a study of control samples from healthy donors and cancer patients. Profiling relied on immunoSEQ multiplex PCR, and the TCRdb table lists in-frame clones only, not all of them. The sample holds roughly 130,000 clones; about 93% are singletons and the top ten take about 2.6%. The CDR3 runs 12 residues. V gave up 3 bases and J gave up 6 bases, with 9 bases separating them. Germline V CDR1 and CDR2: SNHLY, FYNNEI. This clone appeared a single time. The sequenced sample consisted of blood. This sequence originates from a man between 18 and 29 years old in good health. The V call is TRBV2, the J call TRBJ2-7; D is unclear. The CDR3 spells CASSEQAGEQYF. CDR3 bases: TGTGCCAGCAGTGAGCAGGCTGGCGAGCAGTACTTC. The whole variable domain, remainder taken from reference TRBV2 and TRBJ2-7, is EPEVTQTPSHQVTQMGQEVILRCVPISNHLYFYWYRQILGQKVEFLVSFYNNEISEKSEIFDDQFSVERPDGSNFTLKIRSTKLEDSAMYFCASSEQAGEQYFGPGTRLTVT.